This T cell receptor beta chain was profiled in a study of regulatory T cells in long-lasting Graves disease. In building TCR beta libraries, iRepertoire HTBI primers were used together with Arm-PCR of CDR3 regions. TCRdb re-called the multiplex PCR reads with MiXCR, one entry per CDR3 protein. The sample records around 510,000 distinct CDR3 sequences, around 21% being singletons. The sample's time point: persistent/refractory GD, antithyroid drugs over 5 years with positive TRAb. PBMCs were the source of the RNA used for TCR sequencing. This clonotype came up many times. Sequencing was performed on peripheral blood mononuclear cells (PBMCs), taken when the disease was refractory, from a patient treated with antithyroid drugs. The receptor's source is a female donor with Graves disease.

CDR3 coding DNA: TGTGCCAGCAGTGTCCTAGCGGGAAGCTACGAGCAGTACTTC. It encodes CASSVLAGSYEQYF. V gene TRBV6-1 combines with J gene TRBJ2-7; 9 bases are a match to TRBD2. The CDR3 sequence is 14 residues long. Germline V gene sequence: CDR1 MNHNS, CDR2 SASEGT. Germline trimming cut 4 bases from V and 3 bases from J; bases unmatched to any gene: 4.